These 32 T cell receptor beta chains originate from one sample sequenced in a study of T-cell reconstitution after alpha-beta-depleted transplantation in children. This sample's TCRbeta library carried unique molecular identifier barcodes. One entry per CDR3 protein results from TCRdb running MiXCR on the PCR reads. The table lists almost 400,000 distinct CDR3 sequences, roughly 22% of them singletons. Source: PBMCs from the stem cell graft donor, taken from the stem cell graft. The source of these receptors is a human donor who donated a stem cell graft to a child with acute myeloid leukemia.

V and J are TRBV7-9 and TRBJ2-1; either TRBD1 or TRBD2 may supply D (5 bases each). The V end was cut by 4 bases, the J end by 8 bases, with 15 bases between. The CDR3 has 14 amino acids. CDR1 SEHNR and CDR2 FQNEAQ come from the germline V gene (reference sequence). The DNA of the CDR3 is TGTGCCAGCAGCTCCTCCGGGGCCCAAGATGAGCAGTTCTTC. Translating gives CASSSSGAQDEQFF.

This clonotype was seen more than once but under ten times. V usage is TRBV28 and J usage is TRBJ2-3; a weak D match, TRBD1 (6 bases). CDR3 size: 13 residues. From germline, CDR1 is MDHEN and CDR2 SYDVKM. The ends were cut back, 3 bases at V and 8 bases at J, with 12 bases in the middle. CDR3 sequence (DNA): TGTGCCAGCAGTTTCCTACAGGGCGGTACGCAGTATTTT. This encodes CASSFLQGGTQYF.

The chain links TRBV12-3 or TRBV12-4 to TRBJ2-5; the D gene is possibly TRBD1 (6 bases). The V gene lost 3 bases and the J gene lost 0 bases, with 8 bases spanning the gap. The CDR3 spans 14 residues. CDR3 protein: CASSLGTNQETQYF. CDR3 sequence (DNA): TGTGCCAGCAGTTTGGGGACAAACCAAGAGACCCAGTACTTC.

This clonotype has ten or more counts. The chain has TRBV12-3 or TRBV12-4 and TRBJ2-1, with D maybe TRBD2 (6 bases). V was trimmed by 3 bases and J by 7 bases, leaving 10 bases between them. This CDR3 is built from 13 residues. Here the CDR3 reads CASSFTSRNEQFF. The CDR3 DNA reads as TGTGCCAGCAGTTTTACTAGCCGAAATGAGCAGTTCTTC.

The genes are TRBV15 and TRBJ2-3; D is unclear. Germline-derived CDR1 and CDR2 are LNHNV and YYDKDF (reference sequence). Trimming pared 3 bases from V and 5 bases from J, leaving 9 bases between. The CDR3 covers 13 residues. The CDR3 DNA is TGTGCCACCAGCAGTATTCTAGTAGATACGCAGTATTTT. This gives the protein CATSSILVDTQYF.

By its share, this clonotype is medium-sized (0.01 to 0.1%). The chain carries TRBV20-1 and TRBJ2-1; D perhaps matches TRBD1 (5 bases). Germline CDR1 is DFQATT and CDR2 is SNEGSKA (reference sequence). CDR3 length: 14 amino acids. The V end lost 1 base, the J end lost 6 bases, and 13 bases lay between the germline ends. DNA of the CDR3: TGCAGTGCTAGAGCTCAACTTCAGGGCAATGAGCAGTTCTTC. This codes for CSARAQLQGNEQFF.

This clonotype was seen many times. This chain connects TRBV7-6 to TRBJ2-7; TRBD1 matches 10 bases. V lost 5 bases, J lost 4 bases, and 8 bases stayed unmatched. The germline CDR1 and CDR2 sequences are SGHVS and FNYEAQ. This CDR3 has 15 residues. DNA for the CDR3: TGTGCCAGCAGCCTAAGGGGACAGGGGCAATACGAGCAGTACTTC. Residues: CASSLRGQGQYEQYF. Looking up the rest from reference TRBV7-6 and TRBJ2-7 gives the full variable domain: GAGVSQSPRYKVTKRGQDVALRCDPISGHVSLYWYRQALGQGPEFLTYFNYEAQQDKSGLPNDRFSAERPEGSISTLTIQRTEQRDSAMYRCASSLRGQGQYEQYFGPGTRLTVT.

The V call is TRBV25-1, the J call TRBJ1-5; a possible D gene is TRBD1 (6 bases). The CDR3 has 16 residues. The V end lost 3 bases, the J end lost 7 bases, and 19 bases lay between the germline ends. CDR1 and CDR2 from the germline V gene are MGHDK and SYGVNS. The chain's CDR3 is CASSDSLGGVEQPQHF. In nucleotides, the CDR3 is TGTGCCAGCAGTGATTCCCTAGGGGGGGTAGAGCAGCCCCAGCATTTT.

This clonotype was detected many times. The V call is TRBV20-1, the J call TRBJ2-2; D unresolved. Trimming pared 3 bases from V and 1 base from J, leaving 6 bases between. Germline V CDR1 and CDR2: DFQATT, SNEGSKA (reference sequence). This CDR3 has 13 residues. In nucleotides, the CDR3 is TGCAGTGCTAGTGGACGGAACACCGGGGAGCTGTTTTTT. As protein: CSASGRNTGELFF.

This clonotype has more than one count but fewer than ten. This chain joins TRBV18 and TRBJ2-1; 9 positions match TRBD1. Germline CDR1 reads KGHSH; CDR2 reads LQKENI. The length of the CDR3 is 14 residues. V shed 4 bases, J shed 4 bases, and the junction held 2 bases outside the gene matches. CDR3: CASSRDREYNEQFF. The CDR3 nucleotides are TGTGCCAGCTCACGGGACAGGGAATACAATGAGCAGTTCTTC.

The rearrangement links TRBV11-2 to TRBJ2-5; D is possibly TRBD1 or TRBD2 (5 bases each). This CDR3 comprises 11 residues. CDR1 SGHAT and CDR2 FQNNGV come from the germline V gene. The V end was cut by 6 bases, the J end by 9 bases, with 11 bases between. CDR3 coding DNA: TGTGCCAGCAGGGAGCGAGGGGCCCAGTACTTC. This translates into CASRERGAQYF.

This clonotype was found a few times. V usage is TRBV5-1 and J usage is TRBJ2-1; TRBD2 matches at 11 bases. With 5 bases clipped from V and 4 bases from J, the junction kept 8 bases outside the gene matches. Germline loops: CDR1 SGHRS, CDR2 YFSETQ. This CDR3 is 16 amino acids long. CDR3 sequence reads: CASRHLGLAEYNEQFF. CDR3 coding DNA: TGCGCCAGCAGGCACCTGGGACTAGCGGAGTACAATGAGCAGTTCTTC.

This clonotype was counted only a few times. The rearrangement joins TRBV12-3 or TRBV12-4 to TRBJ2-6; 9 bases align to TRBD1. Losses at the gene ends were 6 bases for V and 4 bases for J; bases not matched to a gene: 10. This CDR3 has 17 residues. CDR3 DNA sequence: TGTGCCAGCAGCCGGATCGGACAGGGGCAAGGGGCCAACGTCCTGACTTTC. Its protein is CASSRIGQGQGANVLTF.

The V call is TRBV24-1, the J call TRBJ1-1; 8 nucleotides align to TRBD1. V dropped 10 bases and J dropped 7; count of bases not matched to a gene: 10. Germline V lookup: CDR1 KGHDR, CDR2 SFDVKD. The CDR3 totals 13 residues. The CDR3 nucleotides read TGTGCCACGACAGGGGAGGGCCAAAGTGAAGCTTTCTTT. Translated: CATTGEGQSEAFF.

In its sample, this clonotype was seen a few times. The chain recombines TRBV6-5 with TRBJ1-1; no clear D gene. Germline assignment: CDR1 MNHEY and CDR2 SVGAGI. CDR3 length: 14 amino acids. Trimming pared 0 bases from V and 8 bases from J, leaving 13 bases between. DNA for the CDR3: TGTGCCAGCAGTTACTCAACGGGTCCGGACGAAGCTTTCTTT. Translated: CASSYSTGPDEAFF.

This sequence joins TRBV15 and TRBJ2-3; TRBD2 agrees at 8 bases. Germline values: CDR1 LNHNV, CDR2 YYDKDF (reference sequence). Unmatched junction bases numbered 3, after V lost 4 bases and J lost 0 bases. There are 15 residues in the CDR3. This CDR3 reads CATSIAGYSTDTQYF. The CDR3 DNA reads TGTGCCACCAGCATAGCGGGATACAGCACAGATACGCAGTATTTT.

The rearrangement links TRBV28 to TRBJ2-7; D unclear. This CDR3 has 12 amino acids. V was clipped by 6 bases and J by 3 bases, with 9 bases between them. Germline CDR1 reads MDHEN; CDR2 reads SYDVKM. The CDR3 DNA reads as TGTGCCAGCAGAAAAAATTTCTACGAGCAGTACTTC. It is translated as CASRKNFYEQYF.

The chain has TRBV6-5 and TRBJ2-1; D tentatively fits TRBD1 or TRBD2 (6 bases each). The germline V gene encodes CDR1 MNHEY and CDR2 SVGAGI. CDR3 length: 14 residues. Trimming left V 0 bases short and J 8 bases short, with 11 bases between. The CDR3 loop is CASSYSPGAYEQFF. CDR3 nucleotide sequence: TGTGCCAGCAGTTACTCCCCGGGGGCTTATGAGCAGTTCTTC.

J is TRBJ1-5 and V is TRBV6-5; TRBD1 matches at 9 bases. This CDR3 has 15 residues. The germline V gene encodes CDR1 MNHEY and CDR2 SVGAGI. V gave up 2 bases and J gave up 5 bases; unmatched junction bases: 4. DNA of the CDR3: TGTGCCAGCAGTTACAGGGGACAGGGTGATCAGCCCCAGCATTTT. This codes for CASSYRGQGDQPQHF.

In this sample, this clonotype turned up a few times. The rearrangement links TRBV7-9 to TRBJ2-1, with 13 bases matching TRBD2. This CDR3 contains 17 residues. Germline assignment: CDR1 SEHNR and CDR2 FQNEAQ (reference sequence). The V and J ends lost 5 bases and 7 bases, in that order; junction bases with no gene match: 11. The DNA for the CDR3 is TGTGCCAGCAGCGAACAACTCGGACTAGCGGGAGAGAATGAGCAGTTCTTC. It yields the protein CASSEQLGLAGENEQFF.

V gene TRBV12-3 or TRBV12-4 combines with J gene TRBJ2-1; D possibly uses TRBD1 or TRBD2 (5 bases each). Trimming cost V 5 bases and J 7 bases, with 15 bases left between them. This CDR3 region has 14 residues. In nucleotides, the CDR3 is TGTGCCAGCAGTCCTTTGGGACCATGGAATGAGCAGTTCTTC. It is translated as CASSPLGPWNEQFF.

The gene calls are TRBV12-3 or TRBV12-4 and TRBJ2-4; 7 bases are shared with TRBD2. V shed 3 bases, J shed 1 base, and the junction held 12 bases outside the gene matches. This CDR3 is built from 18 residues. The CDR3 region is CASSFWLAALEAKNIQYF. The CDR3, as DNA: TGTGCCAGCAGTTTTTGGCTAGCGGCTCTCGAGGCCAAAAACATTCAGTACTTC.

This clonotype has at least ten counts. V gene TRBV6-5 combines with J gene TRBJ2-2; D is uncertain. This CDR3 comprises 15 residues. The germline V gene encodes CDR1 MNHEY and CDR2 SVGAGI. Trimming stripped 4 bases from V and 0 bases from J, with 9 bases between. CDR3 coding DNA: TGTGCCAGCAGTTCTAGACCCGCGAACACCGGGGAGCTGTTTTTT. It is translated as CASSSRPANTGELFF.

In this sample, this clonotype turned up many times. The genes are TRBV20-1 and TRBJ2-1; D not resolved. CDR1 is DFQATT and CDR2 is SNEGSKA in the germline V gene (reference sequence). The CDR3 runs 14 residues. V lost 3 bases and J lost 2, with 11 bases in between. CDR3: CSASVLVPYNEQFF. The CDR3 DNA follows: TGCAGTGCTAGCGTGCTAGTTCCCTACAATGAGCAGTTCTTC.

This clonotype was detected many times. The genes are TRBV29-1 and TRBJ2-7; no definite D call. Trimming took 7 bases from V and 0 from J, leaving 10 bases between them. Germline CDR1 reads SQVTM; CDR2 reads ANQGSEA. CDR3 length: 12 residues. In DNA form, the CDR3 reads TGCAGCGCAGGTCTGTTCTCCTACGAGCAGTACTTC. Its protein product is CSAGLFSYEQYF.

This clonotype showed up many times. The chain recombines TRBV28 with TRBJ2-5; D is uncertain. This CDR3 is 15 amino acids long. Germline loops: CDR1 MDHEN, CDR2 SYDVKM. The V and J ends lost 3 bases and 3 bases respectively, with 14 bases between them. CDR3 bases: TGTGCCAGCAGTTTCCGAGATGCCTTTAAAGAGACCCAGTACTTC. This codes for CASSFRDAFKETQYF.

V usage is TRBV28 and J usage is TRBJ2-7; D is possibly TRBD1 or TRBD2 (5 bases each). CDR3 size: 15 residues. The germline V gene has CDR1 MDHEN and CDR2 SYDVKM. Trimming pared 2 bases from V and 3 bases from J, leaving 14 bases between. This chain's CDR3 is CASSLGQGPYYEQYF. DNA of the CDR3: TGTGCCAGCAGTTTAGGGCAGGGACCCTACTACGAGCAGTACTTC.

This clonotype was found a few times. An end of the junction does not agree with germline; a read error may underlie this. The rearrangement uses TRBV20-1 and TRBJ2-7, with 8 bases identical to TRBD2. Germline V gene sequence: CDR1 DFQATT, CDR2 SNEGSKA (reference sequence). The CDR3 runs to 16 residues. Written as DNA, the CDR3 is TGCTGTGCTAGTGCCAGCGGGGGCATGAATTCCTACGAGCAGTACTTC. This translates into CCASASGGMNSYEQYF.

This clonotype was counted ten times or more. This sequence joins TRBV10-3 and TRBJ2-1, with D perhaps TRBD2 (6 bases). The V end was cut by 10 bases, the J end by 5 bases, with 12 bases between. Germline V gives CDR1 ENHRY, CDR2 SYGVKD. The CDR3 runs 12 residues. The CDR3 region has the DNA TGTGCCACCGCGGGGATAGACAATGAGCAGTTCTTC. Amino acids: CATAGIDNEQFF.

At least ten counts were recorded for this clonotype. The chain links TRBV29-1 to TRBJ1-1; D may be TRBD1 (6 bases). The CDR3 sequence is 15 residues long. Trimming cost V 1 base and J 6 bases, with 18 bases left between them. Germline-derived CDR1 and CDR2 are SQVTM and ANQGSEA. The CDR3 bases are TGCAGCGTTGAAGTAGAGGGGGTAAGGGGAGCTGAAGCTTTCTTT. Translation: CSVEVEGVRGAEAFF.

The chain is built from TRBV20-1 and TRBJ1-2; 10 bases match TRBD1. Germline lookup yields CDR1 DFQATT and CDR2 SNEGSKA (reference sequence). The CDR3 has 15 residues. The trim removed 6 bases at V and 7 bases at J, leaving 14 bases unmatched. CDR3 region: CSAASRQGANSGYTF. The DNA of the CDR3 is TGCAGTGCCGCCTCCCGACAGGGGGCAAACAGTGGCTACACCTTC.

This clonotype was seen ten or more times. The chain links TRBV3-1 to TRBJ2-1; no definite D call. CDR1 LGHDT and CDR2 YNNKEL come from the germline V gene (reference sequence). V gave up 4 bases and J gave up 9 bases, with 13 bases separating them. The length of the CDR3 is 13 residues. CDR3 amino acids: CASSPSGVGEQFF. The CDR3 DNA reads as TGTGCCAGCAGCCCGAGTGGGGTTGGTGAGCAGTTCTTC.